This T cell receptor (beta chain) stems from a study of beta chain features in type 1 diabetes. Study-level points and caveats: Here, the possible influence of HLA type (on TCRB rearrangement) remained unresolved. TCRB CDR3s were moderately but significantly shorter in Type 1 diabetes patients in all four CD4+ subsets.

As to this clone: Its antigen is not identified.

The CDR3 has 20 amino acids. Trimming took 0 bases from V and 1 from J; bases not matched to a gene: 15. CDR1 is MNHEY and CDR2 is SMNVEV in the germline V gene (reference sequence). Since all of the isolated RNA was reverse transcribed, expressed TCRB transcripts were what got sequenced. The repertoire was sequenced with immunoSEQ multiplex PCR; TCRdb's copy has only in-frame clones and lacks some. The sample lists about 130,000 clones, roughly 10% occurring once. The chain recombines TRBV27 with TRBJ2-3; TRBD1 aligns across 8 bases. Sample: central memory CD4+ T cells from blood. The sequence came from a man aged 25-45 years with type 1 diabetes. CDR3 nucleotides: TGTGCCAGCAGTTTATCCTCCAGGGGGCGAACCTTACGAGGCACAGATACGCAGTATTTT. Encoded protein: CASSLSSRGRTLRGTDTQYF.